The rows below give T cell receptor beta chains drawn from one sample of a study of shared clonotypes between healthy human individuals. Assay used: immunoSEQ multiplex PCR; TCRdb lists only in-frame clones, some missing. This sample has some 740,000 clones, with over 90% found just once. Sequenced material: naive CD8+ T cells sorted from blood. These receptors were collected from a man aged 25 to 45 in good health. CDR3s include the opening cysteine and the closing phenylalanine or tryptophan. Fields, in order: CDR3 length, D gene, V gene, J gene, clone size, CDR3 DNA, CDR3 protein. The D gene is left open where the match is weak. Clone size is not always given. Where it is, it says once, few, many or a class for expanded clones.

CDR3 length: 15
D gene: TRBD2
V gene: TRBV6-5
J gene: TRBJ2-7
clone size: .
CDR3 DNA: TGTGCCACCCAGACTAGCGGGAGTCCAACCTACGAGCAGTACTTC
CDR3 protein: CATQTSGSPTYEQYF

CDR3 length: 13
D gene: .
V gene: TRBV13
J gene: TRBJ1-2
clone size: .
CDR3 DNA: TGTGCCAGCAGCGTACAGGGAAACTATGGCTACACCTTC
CDR3 protein: CASSVQGNYGYTF

CDR3 length: 16
D gene: TRBD2
V gene: TRBV7-9
J gene: TRBJ2-1
clone size: .
CDR3 DNA: TGTGCCAGCAGCCCTCCCGGGACTAGCGCTTACAATGAGCAGTTCTTC
CDR3 protein: CASSPPGTSAYNEQFF

CDR3 length: 14
D gene: .
V gene: TRBV27
J gene: TRBJ1-5
clone size: .
CDR3 DNA: TGTGCCAGCAGTCGGGGCGGGGAGACTCAGCCCCAGCATTTT
CDR3 protein: CASSRGGETQPQHF

CDR3 length: 14
D gene: .
V gene: TRBV6-5
J gene: TRBJ2-1
clone size: .
CDR3 DNA: TGTGCCAGCAGTTACGCGAACAGTCAGGGTGAGCAGTTCTTC
CDR3 protein: CASSYANSQGEQFF

CDR3 length: 11
D gene: .
V gene: TRBV11-2
J gene: TRBJ2-7
clone size: .
CDR3 DNA: TGTGCCAGCAGCTCCCTCTACGAGCAGTACTTC
CDR3 protein: CASSSLYEQYF

CDR3 length: 15
D gene: TRBD1
V gene: TRBV6-1
J gene: TRBJ2-7
clone size: .
CDR3 DNA: TGTGCCAGCAGTGCCCGGGACAGGGGATACCACGAGCAGTACTTC
CDR3 protein: CASSARDRGYHEQYF

CDR3 length: 15
D gene: .
V gene: TRBV19
J gene: TRBJ1-5
clone size: .
CDR3 DNA: TGTGCCAGTAGTATGAAGACAGGTACTCTTCAGCCCCAGCATTTT
CDR3 protein: CASSMKTGTLQPQHF

CDR3 length: 15
D gene: .
V gene: TRBV27
J gene: TRBJ1-2
clone size: .
CDR3 DNA: TGTGCCAGCAGTTTATTTGACAGTGGGCCTTATGGCTACACCTTC
CDR3 protein: CASSLFDSGPYGYTF

CDR3 length: 18
D gene: .
V gene: TRBV4-3
J gene: TRBJ2-1
clone size: once
CDR3 DNA: TGCGCCAGCAGCCAAGACCGAAGAACAGGTACCTCCTACAATGAGCAGTTCTTC
CDR3 protein: CASSQDRRTGTSYNEQFF

CDR3 length: 11
D gene: .
V gene: TRBV19
J gene: TRBJ2-1
clone size: .
CDR3 DNA: TGTGCCAGTAATTGGTACAATGAGCAGTTCTTC
CDR3 protein: CASNWYNEQFF

CDR3 length: 13
D gene: .
V gene: TRBV4-1
J gene: TRBJ2-7
clone size: .
CDR3 DNA: TGCGCCAGCAGCCAAGCGGATTTTGACGAGCAGTACTTC
CDR3 protein: CASSQADFDEQYF

CDR3 length: 16
D gene: .
V gene: TRBV5-8
J gene: TRBJ2-1
clone size: .
CDR3 DNA: TGTGCCAGCAGCACCCTAATTGGGAAGTACGACAATGAGCAGTTCTTC
CDR3 protein: CASSTLIGKYDNEQFF

CDR3 length: 16
D gene: .
V gene: TRBV6-1
J gene: TRBJ2-1
clone size: .
CDR3 DNA: TGTGCCAGCAGTGAAGCGGGGCTAAGCTCCTACAATGAGCAGTTCTTC
CDR3 protein: CASSEAGLSSYNEQFF

CDR3 length: 14
D gene: .
V gene: TRBV7-9
J gene: TRBJ2-7
clone size: .
CDR3 DNA: TGTGCCAGCAGCCTCTACAGGGTTTCAGACGAGCAGTACTTC
CDR3 protein: CASSLYRVSDEQYF

CDR3 length: 20
D gene: .
V gene: TRBV14
J gene: TRBJ2-1
clone size: .
CDR3 DNA: TGTGCCAGCAGCCGACATCACATTATTACGGCCCCCCGCCCCTACAATGAGCAGTTCTTC
CDR3 protein: CASSRHHIITAPRPYNEQFF

CDR3 length: 14
D gene: TRBD1
V gene: TRBV7-3
J gene: TRBJ2-5
clone size: .
CDR3 DNA: TGTGCCAGCAGCTCGGGACAGACACAAGAGACCCAGTACTTC
CDR3 protein: CASSSGQTQETQYF

CDR3 length: 10
D gene: .
V gene: TRBV20-1
J gene: TRBJ2-1
clone size: .
CDR3 DNA: TGCAGTGCTTCTGACAATGAGCAGTTCTTC
CDR3 protein: CSASDNEQFF

CDR3 length: 18
D gene: TRBD2
V gene: TRBV4-3
J gene: TRBJ2-3
clone size: .
CDR3 DNA: TGCGCCAGCAGCCAAGATTGGACTAGCGGAAGTAGCACAGATACGCAGTATTTT
CDR3 protein: CASSQDWTSGSSTDTQYF

CDR3 length: 13
D gene: .
V gene: TRBV7-9
J gene: TRBJ2-1
clone size: .
CDR3 DNA: TGTGCCACCACCCCAACGACGAGCAATGAGCAGTTCTTC
CDR3 protein: CATTPTTSNEQFF

CDR3 length: 12
D gene: .
V gene: TRBV7-9
J gene: TRBJ2-3
clone size: .
CDR3 DNA: TGTGCCAGCAACATTAGGGACTATACGCAGTATTTT
CDR3 protein: CASNIRDYTQYF

CDR3 length: 17
D gene: TRBD2
V gene: TRBV5-4
J gene: TRBJ2-2
clone size: .
CDR3 DNA: TGTGCCAGCAGCTTCGGGACTAGCGGGGCGCACACCGGGGAGCTGTTTTTT
CDR3 protein: CASSFGTSGAHTGELFF

CDR3 length: 15
D gene: .
V gene: TRBV6-1
J gene: TRBJ2-7
clone size: .
CDR3 DNA: TGTGCCAGCAGTGCTCCATGGGACGCGACCTACGAGCAGTACTTC
CDR3 protein: CASSAPWDATYEQYF

CDR3 length: 13
D gene: .
V gene: TRBV29-1
J gene: TRBJ2-7
clone size: .
CDR3 DNA: TGCAGCGTTGTATATCGGAGCTCCTACGAGCAGTACTTC
CDR3 protein: CSVVYRSSYEQYF

CDR3 length: 20
D gene: TRBD1
V gene: TRBV14
J gene: TRBJ2-5
clone size: .
CDR3 DNA: TGTGCCAGCAGCCCCCCTTTTGCGGGACAGGGGGTTCTGAGGGAAGAGACCCAGTACTTC
CDR3 protein: CASSPPFAGQGVLREETQYF

CDR3 length: 16
D gene: .
V gene: TRBV4-2
J gene: TRBJ2-6
clone size: .
CDR3 DNA: TGTGCCAGCAGCCCGCAGTTGAGTTCTGGGGCCAACGTCCTGACTTTC
CDR3 protein: CASSPQLSSGANVLTF

CDR3 length: 11
D gene: .
V gene: TRBV7-9
J gene: TRBJ2-5
clone size: once
CDR3 DNA: TGTGCCAGCAGCCCCTCAGAGACCCAGTACTTC
CDR3 protein: CASSPSETQYF

CDR3 length: 15
D gene: .
V gene: TRBV6-1
J gene: TRBJ2-7
clone size: .
CDR3 DNA: TGTGCCAGCAGCGAACAGTTTCCGCCCGCCTACGAGCAGTACTTC
CDR3 protein: CASSEQFPPAYEQYF

CDR3 length: 17
D gene: TRBD2
V gene: TRBV7-9
J gene: TRBJ2-7
clone size: .
CDR3 DNA: TGTGCCAGCAGCGGGCAGGGGGCGACTAGCGGGACGTACGAGCAGTACTTC
CDR3 protein: CASSGQGATSGTYEQYF

CDR3 length: 12
D gene: .
V gene: TRBV13
J gene: TRBJ2-3
clone size: .
CDR3 DNA: TGTGCCAGCAGCGCTGGCACAGATACGCAGTATTTT
CDR3 protein: CASSAGTDTQYF

CDR3 length: 15
D gene: TRBD1
V gene: TRBV15
J gene: TRBJ2-1
clone size: .
CDR3 DNA: TGTGCCACCGGACAGGGTATAGTTGCCTCTAATGAGCAGTTCTTC
CDR3 protein: CATGQGIVASNEQFF

CDR3 length: 13
D gene: .
V gene: TRBV19
J gene: TRBJ2-2
clone size: .
CDR3 DNA: TGTGCCAGTAGCAGCTACGGGGCCGGGGAGCTGTTTTTT
CDR3 protein: CASSSYGAGELFF

CDR3 length: 15
D gene: TRBD2
V gene: TRBV5-6
J gene: TRBJ2-7
clone size: .
CDR3 DNA: TGTGCCAGCAGCGGGGGGACTAGCGGGATCTACGAGCAGTACTTC
CDR3 protein: CASSGGTSGIYEQYF

CDR3 length: 13
D gene: .
V gene: TRBV27
J gene: TRBJ2-3
clone size: .
CDR3 DNA: TGTGCCAGCAGTTTACTAGGCACAGATACGCAGTATTTT
CDR3 protein: CASSLLGTDTQYF

CDR3 length: 14
D gene: TRBD2
V gene: TRBV6-5
J gene: TRBJ2-2
clone size: .
CDR3 DNA: TGTGCCAGCAGTTATGGCGGGAGATCAGGGGAGCTGTTTTTT
CDR3 protein: CASSYGGRSGELFF

CDR3 length: 18
D gene: .
V gene: TRBV7-9
J gene: TRBJ1-4
clone size: once
CDR3 DNA: TGTGCCAGCAGCTTTATACCCACGGGGCGACAGTTGCATGAAAAACTGTTTTTT
CDR3 protein: CASSFIPTGRQLHEKLFF

CDR3 length: 13
D gene: .
V gene: TRBV19
J gene: TRBJ2-7
clone size: .
CDR3 DNA: TGTGCCAGTAGTATACGCCTTACCTACGAGCAGTACTTC
CDR3 protein: CASSIRLTYEQYF

CDR3 length: 16
D gene: .
V gene: TRBV28
J gene: TRBJ2-1
clone size: .
CDR3 DNA: TGTGCCAGCAGCCCCCCCGCGCTAGCGAACTACAATGAGCAGTTCTTC
CDR3 protein: CASSPPALANYNEQFF

CDR3 length: 12
D gene: .
V gene: TRBV7-2
J gene: TRBJ2-7
clone size: .
CDR3 DNA: TGTGCCAGCAGCCCGACCCCGTACGAGCAGTACTTC
CDR3 protein: CASSPTPYEQYF

CDR3 length: 14
D gene: TRBD2
V gene: TRBV14
J gene: TRBJ2-7
clone size: many
CDR3 DNA: TGTGCCAGCAGCCAACTAGCGGGAAGGTACGAGCAGTACTTC
CDR3 protein: CASSQLAGRYEQYF

CDR3 length: 11
D gene: .
V gene: TRBV5-6
J gene: TRBJ2-1
clone size: .
CDR3 DNA: TGTGCCAGCAGCTTGCTGGATGAGCAGTTCTTC
CDR3 protein: CASSLLDEQFF

CDR3 length: 11
D gene: .
V gene: TRBV11-2
J gene: TRBJ2-7
clone size: .
CDR3 DNA: TGTGCCAGCAGCTTAGTGGGCGAGCAGTACTTC
CDR3 protein: CASSLVGEQYF

CDR3 length: 15
D gene: .
V gene: TRBV6-5
J gene: TRBJ2-7
clone size: .
CDR3 DNA: TGTGCCAGCAGTTCGGAGGCCTACGCGTCCTACGAGCAGTACTTC
CDR3 protein: CASSSEAYASYEQYF

CDR3 length: 13
D gene: .
V gene: TRBV4-3
J gene: TRBJ1-5
clone size: .
CDR3 DNA: TGCGCCAGCAGCCAAGAGCCGGGTCAGCCCCAGCATTTT
CDR3 protein: CASSQEPGQPQHF

CDR3 length: 14
D gene: .
V gene: TRBV7-6
J gene: TRBJ1-1
clone size: .
CDR3 DNA: TGTGCCAGCAGCTCCTTCGACACGAACACTGAAGCTTTCTTT
CDR3 protein: CASSSFDTNTEAFF

CDR3 length: 16
D gene: .
V gene: TRBV4-1
J gene: TRBJ1-5
clone size: .
CDR3 DNA: TGCGCCAGCAGCCCGGGGGCCGGACAGAGGATTCAGCCCCAGCATTTT
CDR3 protein: CASSPGAGQRIQPQHF

CDR3 length: 14
D gene: TRBD1
V gene: TRBV28
J gene: TRBJ2-7
clone size: .
CDR3 DNA: TGTGCCAGCACCGGTGACAGGGGCCCTTACGAGCAGTACTTC
CDR3 protein: CASTGDRGPYEQYF

CDR3 length: 16
D gene: TRBD2
V gene: TRBV7-2
J gene: TRBJ2-7
clone size: .
CDR3 DNA: TGTGCCAGCAGCTTAATCGGGGATAGCGGGAGGCGCGAGCAGTACTTC
CDR3 protein: CASSLIGDSGRREQYF

CDR3 length: 15
D gene: .
V gene: TRBV23-1
J gene: TRBJ2-7
clone size: .
CDR3 DNA: TGCGCCAGCAGTCTTGGACAATATCGGAATTACGAGCAGTACTTC
CDR3 protein: CASSLGQYRNYEQYF

CDR3 length: 15
D gene: TRBD1
V gene: TRBV28
J gene: TRBJ1-5
clone size: .
CDR3 DNA: TGTGCCAGCAGTTTATCACAGGGGGCCGTTCAGCCCCAGCATTTT
CDR3 protein: CASSLSQGAVQPQHF

CDR3 length: 14
D gene: .
V gene: TRBV27
J gene: TRBJ1-1
clone size: .
CDR3 DNA: TGTGCCAGCAGCCCCTTCTCGATGAACACTGAAGCTTTCTTT
CDR3 protein: CASSPFSMNTEAFF

CDR3 length: 16
D gene: TRBD1
V gene: TRBV5-1
J gene: TRBJ2-3
clone size: .
CDR3 DNA: TGCGCCAGCAGCTCCCCGGGGACAGGGGTTCAGCATACGCAGTATTTT
CDR3 protein: CASSSPGTGVQHTQYF

CDR3 length: 13
D gene: .
V gene: TRBV11-2
J gene: TRBJ2-7
clone size: .
CDR3 DNA: TGTGCCAGCAGCTCCGGGACGGTTTACGAGCAGTACTTC
CDR3 protein: CASSSGTVYEQYF

CDR3 length: 18
D gene: TRBD1
V gene: TRBV5-1
J gene: TRBJ2-2
clone size: .
CDR3 DNA: TGCGCCAGCAGCTTGAAAATATCCGGGACAGGGAAACCCGGGGAGCTGTTTTTT
CDR3 protein: CASSLKISGTGKPGELFF